The clone carrying this TCR beta chain has more than one count but fewer than ten. The record originates from a study of T-cell reconstitution after alpha-beta-depleted transplantation in children. Unique molecular identifiers were incorporated into the prepared TCRbeta library. One entry per CDR3 protein, called by TCRdb with MiXCR from the PCR reads. Here the sample spans some 600,000 distinct CDR3 sequences, around 17% being singletons. V was clipped by 5 bases and J by 3 bases, with 12 bases between them. Germline assignment: CDR1 MNHNS and CDR2 SASEGT. This CDR3 comprises 14 residues. The sequencing used PBMCs from the stem cell graft donor, collected from the stem cell graft. V gene TRBV6-1 combines with J gene TRBJ2-3; perhaps TRBD1 as D (6 bases). The receptor was derived from a human donor who donated a stem cell graft to a child with acute myeloid leukemia. The CDR3 DNA reads TGTGCCAGCAGTCATTACGGACAGACAGATACGCAGTATTTT. Its protein is CASSHYGQTDTQYF.